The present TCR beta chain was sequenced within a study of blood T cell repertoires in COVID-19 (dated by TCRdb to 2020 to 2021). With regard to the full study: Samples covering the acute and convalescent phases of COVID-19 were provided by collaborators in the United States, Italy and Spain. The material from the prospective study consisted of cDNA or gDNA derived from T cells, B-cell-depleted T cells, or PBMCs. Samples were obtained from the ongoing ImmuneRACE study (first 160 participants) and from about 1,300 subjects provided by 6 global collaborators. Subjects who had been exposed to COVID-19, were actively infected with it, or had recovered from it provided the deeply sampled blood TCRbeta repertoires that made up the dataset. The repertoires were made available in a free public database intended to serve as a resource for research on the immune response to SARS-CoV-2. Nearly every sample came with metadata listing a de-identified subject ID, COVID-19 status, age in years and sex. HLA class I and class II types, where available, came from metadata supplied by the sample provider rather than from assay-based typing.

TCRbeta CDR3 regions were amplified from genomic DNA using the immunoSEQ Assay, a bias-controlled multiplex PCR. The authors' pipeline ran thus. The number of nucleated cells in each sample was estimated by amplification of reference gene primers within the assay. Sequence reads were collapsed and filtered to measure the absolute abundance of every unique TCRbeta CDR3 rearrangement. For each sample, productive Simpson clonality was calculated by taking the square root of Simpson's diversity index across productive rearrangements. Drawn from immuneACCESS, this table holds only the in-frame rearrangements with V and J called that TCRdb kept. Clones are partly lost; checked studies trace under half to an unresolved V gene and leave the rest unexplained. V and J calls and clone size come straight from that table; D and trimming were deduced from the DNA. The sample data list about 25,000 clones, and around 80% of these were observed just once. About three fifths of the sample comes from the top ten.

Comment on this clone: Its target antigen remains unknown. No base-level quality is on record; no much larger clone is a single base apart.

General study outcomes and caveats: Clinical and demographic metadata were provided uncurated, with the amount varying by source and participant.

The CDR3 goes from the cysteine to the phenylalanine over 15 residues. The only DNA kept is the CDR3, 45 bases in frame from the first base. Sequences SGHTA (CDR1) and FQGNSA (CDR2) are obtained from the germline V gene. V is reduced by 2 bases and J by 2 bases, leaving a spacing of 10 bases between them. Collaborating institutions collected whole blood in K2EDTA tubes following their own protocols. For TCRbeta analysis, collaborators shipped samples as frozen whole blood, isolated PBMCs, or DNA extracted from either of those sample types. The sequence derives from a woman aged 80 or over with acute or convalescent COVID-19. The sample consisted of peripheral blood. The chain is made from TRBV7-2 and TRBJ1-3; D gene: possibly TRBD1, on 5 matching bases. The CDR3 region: CASSLRSGTGNTIYF. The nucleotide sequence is TGTGCCAGCAGCTTAAGGTCAGGGACTGGAAACACCATATATTTT.